The present T cell receptor (beta chain) was sequenced within a study of blood T cell repertoires in COVID-19. Overall study: The study drew acute and convalescent COVID-19 samples from the United States, Italy and Spain.

TCRdb's copy holds only in-frame clones and misses some; the assay was immunoSEQ multiplex PCR. The repertoire holds roughly 43,000 clones, around 87% seen once, with under 4% in the top ten. The CDR3 totals 19 residues. Germline V gene sequence: CDR1 SGHAT, CDR2 FQNNGV. J lost 0 bases, V lost 5 bases, and 17 bases had no gene match. The sample holds a few counts of this clone. Cohort 3 recovered donors had two negative PCRs, clearance, or symptom resolution. The sample consisted of PBMCs or T cells enriched from blood (not recorded which). This receptor was identified in a woman between 45 and 65 years old who had recovered from COVID-19. The chain uses TRBV11-2 and TRBJ1-2; 8 nucleotides align to TRBD1. CDR3 nucleotide sequence: TGTGCCAGCAGCCAACGGGCTTTGTTGGGACAGGTTTCTAACTATGGCTACACCTTC. Translating it yields CASSQRALLGQVSNYGYTF.